Below, one T cell receptor (beta chain) is given with its context. A much larger clone differs from this one at a single base, so this may be a read error. Likely a read error: the CDR3 ends without its conserved phenylalanine or tryptophan. The sample originates from a study of tumor-infiltrating lymphocytes in primary liver carcinoma. The input was around 500 ng total RNA; TCR beta cDNA was made from it with a constant-region primer. Sequencing libraries for TCR beta derived from three nested multiplex PCR rounds that used slightly modified ARM-PCR. Both of the initial two PCR rounds ran for about 11 cycles and employed TRBV1-TRBV30 forward primers alongside a C-beta reverse primer. Each CDR3 protein gets one entry after TCRdb re-called the multiplex PCR reads with MiXCR. The profile covers fewer than 350,000 distinct CDR3 sequences, with 65% appearing a single time and approximately 9% taken by the ten largest.

Germline DNA was also extracted, and blood RNA was taken from unsorted whole blood. The V segment lost 7 bases and the J segment 5 bases; nucleotides outside the gene matches: 6. The CDR3 extends over 13 amino acids. This receptor was identified in a middle-aged man with primary liver carcinoma and hepatitis B virus infection. The gene calls are TRBV12-3 or TRBV12-4 and TRBJ2-7, with TRBD2 identical over 9 bases. Sequencing input: peripheral blood. The CDR3 spells CASTSGTSHEQYS. CDR3 coding DNA: TGTGCCAGCACCTCCGGGACTAGCCACGAGCAGTACTCC.